This T cell receptor (beta chain) was documented in a study of cytotoxic CD8 clonotypes in ibrutinib-treated CLL. Concerning this clone itself: Its antigen remains unknown.

Study-wide findings and caveats: Clonality was higher at ibrutinib response and returned toward baseline at progression.

Repertoires were generated with immunoSEQ multiplex PCR, while TCRdb's copy carries only in-frame clones and drops some. This table holds some 81,000 clones, about four fifths found once. This CDR3 region has 13 residues. CDR1 and CDR2 (germline): MNHNS, SASEGT. V was clipped by 5 bases and J by 5 bases; unmatched bases: 5. The clonotype comes from a human donor with chronic lymphocytic leukemia. The sequenced sample was PBMCs, obtained after 12 months of ibrutinib treatment. The chain joins TRBV6-1 to TRBJ2-7; 8 nucleotides line up with TRBD1. The CDR3 DNA reads TGTGCCAGCAGTACTCAGGGGGCCGACGAGCAGTACTTC. This codes for CASSTQGADEQYF.